A selection of T cell receptor beta chains follows, all from one sample in a study of chemoradiotherapy in HPV16-positive cancers. Profiled with immunoSEQ multiplex PCR; TCRdb holds only in-frame clones, not every one. This table holds approximately 950 clones, 80% to 90% found once. The sample was tumor tissue, taken from a patient who underwent chemoradiotherapy. The receptor set was obtained from a human donor with HPV-associated anogenital cancer. CDR3s leave out the opening cysteine and the closing phenylalanine or tryptophan. The size of a clone is reported for some rows only, either as once, few or many, or as a class for expanded clones.

TRBJ2-2 | TRBV6-6 | NA | ASRPTGVTGELF
TRBJ1-4 | TRBV2 | NA | ASRDGTGANEKLF
TRBJ2-3 | TRBV19 | NA | ASSPLGGTDTQY
TRBJ2-5 | TRBV5-8 | NA | ASSLAFGETQY
TRBJ2-7 | TRBV11-2 | once | ASSLDGWVLPYEQY
TRBJ2-1 | TRBV20-1 | NA | SAWDYNEQF
TRBJ1-6 | TRBV27 | NA | ATALGHSYNSPLH
TRBJ1-4 | TRBV27 | NA | ASSSRTGEVEKLF
TRBJ2-7 | TRBV21-1 | NA | ASSSPGGTRTAY
TRBJ2-1 | TRBV5-1 | NA | ASSAGSGRYNEQF